This T cell receptor (beta chain) comes out of a study of T-cell memory formation after mild COVID-19. Turning to this clonotype: Its antigen is currently unknown.

Overall study findings and caveats: CD4+ contracting clones were mainly CM and EM; CD8+ ones, EMRA. The authors left the SARS-CoV-2 specificity of second-wave clones peaking on day 37 unconfirmed.

CDR1 and CDR2 from the germline V gene are LGHNA and YNFKEQ. V dropped 0 bases and J dropped 7 bases, with 16 bases sitting between them. This CDR3 spans 16 amino acids. TCRdb re-called the 5' RACE reads with MiXCR, one entry per CDR3 protein. The sample includes about half a million distinct CDR3 sequences, roughly 18% seen only once; the top ten take around 12%. The TCR originated in an adult woman who had mild COVID-19 (a few samples of this study predate the infection). Cell type and time point are not known. Sample: PBMCs or a T cell subset sorted from them (not recorded which). The chain recombines TRBV4-2 with TRBJ1-5, with a weak D call TRBD1 (6 bases). CDR3 in DNA: TGTGCCAGCAGCCAAGATAGGGCAGGGGTCAACCAGCCCCAGCATTTT. Residues: CASSQDRAGVNQPQHF.